These 32 T cell receptor beta chains were all obtained from the same sample, sequenced in a study of neurological immune-mediated disorders. TCRdb passed the 5' RACE reads through MiXCR, listing each CDR3 protein once. The sample holds tens of thousands of distinct CDR3 sequences, 4.5% seen once. Sequencing was done on a sample of PBMCs. Receptors were obtained from a young man with multiple sclerosis.

This clonotype has more than one count but fewer than ten. This sequence joins TRBV12-3 or TRBV12-4 and TRBJ2-3; D might be TRBD1 (6 bases). V was cut by 6 bases and J by 1 base, with 11 bases left in between. CDR3 size: 14 residues. CDR3: CASRTSGGTDTQYF. In DNA form, the CDR3 reads TGTGCCAGCAGGACTTCAGGGGGCACAGATACGCAGTATTTT.

The chain uses TRBV5-1 and TRBJ2-2; D is possibly TRBD2 (6 bases). CDR1 SGHRS and CDR2 YFSETQ come from the germline V gene. The CDR3 is 15 amino acids. The V gene lost 0 bases and the J gene lost 7 bases, with 13 bases spanning the gap. In nucleotides, the CDR3 is TGCGCCAGCAGCTTGGAGACGGGGGTCGGCGGGGAGCTGTTTTTT. Translation: CASSLETGVGGELFF.

This clonotype was recorded many times. V is TRBV10-3 and J is TRBJ1-1, with 7 bases lining up with TRBD1. The trim removed 8 bases at V and 3 bases at J, leaving 0 bases unmatched. In germline, CDR1 is ENHRY, CDR2 SYGVKD. CDR3 size: 11 residues. CDR3 region: CAIQGDTEAFF. The CDR3, as DNA: TGTGCCATCCAGGGGGACACTGAAGCTTTCTTT.

As concerns this clonotype: A much larger clone sits a single nucleotide away, making a read error possible. Written as DNA, the CDR3 is TGTGCCAGCAGCCACCCGGACTTCCCTCGGGATGGGGCCAAAGTCCTGACTTTC. Protein: CASSHPDFPRDGAKVLTF. The genes are TRBV3-1 and TRBJ2-6; TRBD1 or TRBD2 may be the D gene (5 bases each). The V gene's germline CDR1 is LGHDT and CDR2 YNNKEL (reference sequence). This CDR3 comprises 18 residues.

This clonotype was picked up many times. The chain combines TRBV7-9 with TRBJ2-3, with 8 bases aligning to TRBD2. The V segment lost 6 bases and the J segment 0 bases; nucleotides outside the gene matches: 8. This CDR3 region has 16 residues. CDR1 and CDR2 (germline): SEHNR, FQNEAQ (reference sequence). The CDR3 protein is CASSSPGLASTDTQYF. The CDR3 nucleotides read TGTGCCAGCAGTTCCCCCGGACTAGCAAGCACAGATACGCAGTATTTT.

This clonotype showed up many times. The chain has TRBV5-1 and TRBJ2-3, with 8 bases aligning to TRBD2. The ends lost 4 bases at V and 0 bases at J; junction bases unmatched: 7. Germline V gives CDR1 SGHRS, CDR2 YFSETQ. CDR3 length: 16 amino acids. The CDR3 loop reads CASSLGRGSSTDTQYF. CDR3 nucleotides: TGCGCCAGCAGCCTCGGGAGGGGTTCTAGCACAGATACGCAGTATTTT.

There are many counts of this clonotype. One end of the junction does not line up with germline, which may come from a read error. The chain is built from TRBV29-1 and TRBJ1-2; TRBD1 matches 7 bases. CDR1 and CDR2 (germline): SQVTM, ANQGSEA. The CDR3 consists of 11 residues. In DNA form, the CDR3 reads TGTAGCACAGGGGAGGACTATGGCTACACCTTC. This codes for CSTGEDYGYTF. Based on the CDR3 plus reference TRBV29-1 and TRBJ1-2, the full variable domain is SAVISQKPSRDICQRGTSLTIQCQVDSQVTMMFWYRQQPGQSLTLIATANQGSEATYESGFVIDKFPISRPNLTFSTLTVSNMSPEDSSIYLCSTGEDYGYTFGSGTRLTVV.

There are many counts of this clonotype. This rearrangement joins TRBV3-1 to TRBJ1-1, with D unresolved. Per the germline V gene, CDR1 is LGHDT and CDR2 is YNNKEL (reference sequence). This CDR3 comprises 15 residues. V lost 3 bases and J lost 3, with 14 bases in between. The CDR3 DNA follows: TGTGCCAGCAGCCAGGCGGAAGGGCGGGACACTGAAGCTTTCTTT. Protein: CASSQAEGRDTEAFF.

As for this clonotype: A much larger clone differs by one base, so this may be a read error. J is TRBJ2-3 and V is TRBV5-1; D not certain. Germline V gives CDR1 SGHRS, CDR2 YFSETQ. The CDR3 has 14 amino acids. Here the CDR3 DNA reads TGCACCAGCAGCTTGGGTCCAATCGGAGATACGCAGTATTTT. Its protein product is CTSSLGPIGDTQYF.

This clonotype occurred many times. The chain employs TRBV20-1 and TRBJ2-3; a possible D gene is TRBD2 (7 bases). Trimming removed 2 bases from V and 9 bases from J, with 15 bases in between. Germline V gene sequence: CDR1 DFQATT, CDR2 SNEGSKA (reference sequence). The CDR3 length is 13 residues. The CDR3 reads CSARRGGRVTQYF. In DNA, the CDR3 is TGCAGTGCTAGAAGGGGGGGGCGGGTCACGCAGTATTTT.

The CDR3 here is CASSQGSSGGTQYF. The CDR3 nucleotides read TGTGCCAGCAGCCAAGGGTCTTCGGGGGGTACGCAGTATTTT. The gene calls are TRBV3-1 and TRBJ2-3; 7 bases line up with TRBD2. Germline CDR1 is LGHDT and CDR2 is YNNKEL (reference sequence). The trim removed 1 base at V and 8 bases at J, leaving 6 bases unmatched. This CDR3 is built from 14 residues.

This clonotype was picked up a small number of times. V gene TRBV5-1 combines with J gene TRBJ1-1; D not certain. From germline, CDR1 is SGHRS and CDR2 YFSETQ. V lost 5 bases and J lost 1, with 12 bases in between. CDR3 length equals 14 residues. CDR3 loop: CASRPVKGNTEAFF. CDR3 sequence (DNA): TGCGCCAGCAGACCCGTCAAGGGGAACACTGAAGCTTTCTTT.

This clonotype was counted many times. This chain links TRBV12-3 or TRBV12-4 with TRBJ2-2; TRBD2 agrees at 9 bases. The CDR3 is 16 residues long. With V trimmed by 4 bases and J by 2 bases, 5 bases remained unmatched. The CDR3 spells CASSSLAGRNTGELFF. CDR3 in DNA: TGTGCCAGCAGTTCCCTAGCGGGACGAAACACCGGGGAGCTGTTTTTT.

This clonotype was recorded at least ten times. V and J are TRBV5-1 and TRBJ2-2; 7 bases align to TRBD1. Losses at the gene ends were 4 bases for V and 1 base for J; bases not matched to a gene: 4. CDR3 length: 15 amino acids. The germline V gene has CDR1 SGHRS and CDR2 YFSETQ. DNA for the CDR3: TGCGCCAGCAGCCGGAGGACAGGGAACACCGGGGAGCTGTTTTTT. Protein product: CASSRRTGNTGELFF. Together with reference TRBV5-1 and TRBJ2-2, the CDR3 gives the full variable domain: KAGVTQTPRYLIKTRGQQVTLSCSPISGHRSVSWYQQTPGQGLQFLFEYFSETQRNKGNFPGRFSGRQFSNSRSEMNVSTLELGDSALYLCASSRRTGNTGELFFGEGSRLTVL.

This clonotype appeared many times. The rearrangement links TRBV20-1 to TRBJ2-5, with TRBD2 identical over 7 bases. J was trimmed by 4 bases and V by 5 bases; bases with no gene match: 4. The CDR3 has 12 amino acids. Germline CDR1 reads DFQATT; CDR2 reads SNEGSKA (reference sequence). The CDR3 nucleotides read TGCAGTGCTCGGGGGGACGGAGAGACCCAGTACTTC. It yields the protein CSARGDGETQYF.

This clonotype was seen a few times. CDR3 sequence (DNA): TGCGCCAGCAGCCCATTGGGGAGCACTGAAGCTTTCTTT. Translation: CASSPLGSTEAFF. This chain links TRBV5-1 with TRBJ1-1, with D unclear. V was shortened by 4 bases and J by 4 bases, with 11 bases between the two germline ends. Germline CDR1 SGHRS, CDR2 YFSETQ. The CDR3 totals 13 residues.

This clonotype has ten or more counts. The CDR3 DNA is TGTGCCAGCAGCTTGGACAGGCTCCTGAACACTGAAGCTTTCTTT. As protein: CASSLDRLLNTEAFF. The chain combines TRBV7-9 with TRBJ1-1, with 7 positions matching TRBD1. The CDR3 runs to 15 residues. V dropped 3 bases and J dropped 0; count of bases not matched to a gene: 4. Per the germline V gene, CDR1 is SEHNR and CDR2 is FQNEAQ (reference sequence).

This clonotype turned up a few times. The rearrangement links TRBV14 to TRBJ1-2; 7 bases line up with TRBD1. The germline gives CDR1 SGHDN, CDR2 FVKESK. With V trimmed by 2 bases and J by 7 bases, 7 bases remained unmatched. CDR3 length: 14 amino acids. The DNA for the CDR3 is TGTGCCAGCAGCCAATACAGGGGAGGCGGTGGCTACACCTTC. Its translation is CASSQYRGGGGYTF.

This clonotype appeared many times. V is TRBV9 and J is TRBJ1-1; D is undetermined. The germline CDR1 and CDR2 sequences are SGDLS and YYNGEE. The CDR3 consists of 14 residues. V dropped 0 bases and J dropped 7 bases, with 13 bases sitting between them. CDR3: CASSVDYGESEAFF. The CDR3 nucleotides read TGTGCCAGCAGCGTAGATTATGGGGAGAGTGAAGCTTTCTTT.

At least ten counts were recorded for this clonotype. V is TRBV27 and J is TRBJ1-6, with D possibly TRBD1 on 5 matching bases. The germline gives CDR1 MNHEY, CDR2 SMNVEV (reference sequence). The CDR3 spans 16 residues. V was cut by 4 bases and J by 3 bases, with 13 bases left in between. The CDR3 spells CASSSRRGSYNSPLHF. The CDR3 bases are TGTGCCAGCAGTTCGCGACGGGGGAGCTATAATTCACCCCTCCACTTT.

This clonotype was seen at least ten times. V gene TRBV7-9 combines with J gene TRBJ1-6; no clear D. The ends were cut back, 5 bases at V and 8 bases at J, with 16 bases in the middle. This CDR3 is built from 15 residues. The germline CDR1 and CDR2 sequences are SEHNR and FQNEAQ (reference sequence). This CDR3 reads CASSPRRPGDSPLHF. The CDR3 DNA follows: TGTGCCAGCAGCCCACGGCGGCCGGGAGATTCACCCCTCCACTTT.

This clonotype showed up many times. The V and J genes are TRBV5-5 and TRBJ1-1; D gene ambiguous. The V gene lost 0 bases and the J gene lost 0 bases, with 6 bases spanning the gap. Germline CDR1 reads SGHKS; CDR2 reads YYEKEE (reference sequence). CDR3 length equals 14 residues. CDR3 loop: CASSLGTLNTEAFF. The CDR3 DNA sequence: TGTGCCAGCAGCTTGGGTACGCTGAACACTGAAGCTTTCTTT.

This clonotype was counted many times. V and J are TRBV6-1 and TRBJ2-2, with D possibly being TRBD2 (6 bases). V was cut by 2 bases and J by 0 bases, with 10 bases left in between. This CDR3 has 16 residues. The germline V gene encodes CDR1 MNHNS and CDR2 SASEGT. The CDR3 region is CASSERGLSNTGELFF. The CDR3 bases are TGTGCCAGCAGTGAAAGGGGACTCTCGAACACCGGGGAGCTGTTTTTT.

This clonotype occurred many times. The V call is TRBV28, the J call TRBJ2-7; 7 nucleotides agree with TRBD1. The CDR3 length is 16 residues. Germline trimming cut 4 bases from V and 0 bases from J; bases unmatched to any gene: 9. Germline values: CDR1 MDHEN, CDR2 SYDVKM. The CDR3 loop reads CASSWSGPGGSYEQYF. The CDR3 nucleotides are TGTGCCAGCAGTTGGTCGGGACCAGGGGGCTCCTACGAGCAGTACTTC. The full variable domain, completed using reference TRBV28 and TRBJ2-7, is DVKVTQSSRYLVKRTGEKVFLECVQDMDHENMFWYRQDPGLGLRLIYFSYDVKMKEKGDIPEGYSVSREKKERFSLILESASTNQTSMYLCASSWSGPGGSYEQYFGPGTRLTVT.

This clonotype was counted ten times or more. The V and J genes are TRBV20-1 and TRBJ2-1; D is perhaps TRBD1 or TRBD2 (6 bases each). Between the trimmed V and J ends, which lost 5 bases and 3 bases, there was a span of 11 bases. The CDR3 loop spans 13 amino acids. Germline V gene sequence: CDR1 DFQATT, CDR2 SNEGSKA (reference sequence). In DNA form, the CDR3 reads TGCAGTGCTCCACAGGGAGGCTACAATGAGCAGTTCTTC. As protein: CSAPQGGYNEQFF.

This clonotype has a count of ten or more. V and J are TRBV12-3 or TRBV12-4 and TRBJ1-2; no clear D gene. This CDR3 has 13 residues. V lost 3 bases to trimming and J lost 4 bases, with 9 bases between them. CDR3 bases: TGTGCCAGCAGTTTCGGCAGGACCTATGGCTACACCTTC. Translated: CASSFGRTYGYTF.

This clonotype turned up a few times. A read error may be the cause here, since a much bigger clone is one base away. The conserved phenylalanine or tryptophan is not found at the CDR3 terminus, so this likely reflects a read error. The chain is built from TRBV2 and TRBJ1-1; 8 nucleotides agree with TRBD1. The germline V gene has CDR1 SNHLY and CDR2 FYNNEI. J lost 4 bases, V lost 7 bases, and 14 bases had no gene match. The CDR3 covers 16 residues. CDR3 residues: CASMDIMTGAGTEAFC. CDR3 coding DNA: TGTGCCAGCATGGATATTATGACAGGGGCCGGCACTGAAGCTTTCTGT.

The J gene is TRBJ1-2, the V gene TRBV4-1; 8 bases are shared with TRBD1. With 3 bases clipped from V and 5 bases from J, the junction kept 29 bases outside the gene matches. This CDR3 has 22 residues. Per germline, CDR1 MGHRA and CDR2 YSYEKL. For the CDR3, the DNA is TGCGCCAGCAGCCATCCCGTACTGGGCGGACAGGGAAGTGGAGATCTTTGGTATGGCTACACCTTC. It yields the protein CASSHPVLGGQGSGDLWYGYTF.

There are many counts of this clonotype. The chain is built from TRBV5-5 and TRBJ1-1; D is unresolved. The V end lost 1 base, the J end lost 2 bases, and 12 bases lay between the germline ends. The CDR3 sequence is 15 residues long. Germline assignment: CDR1 SGHKS and CDR2 YYEKEE (reference sequence). Written as DNA, the CDR3 is TGTGCCAGCAGCTTGAAGCCAGCTTTAAACACTGAAGCTTTCTTT. Its translation is CASSLKPALNTEAFF.

The chain carries TRBV9 and TRBJ1-5, with D hard to call. Germline V gives CDR1 SGDLS, CDR2 YYNGEE. The CDR3 is 14 residues long. Trimming cost V 0 bases and J 0 bases, with 4 bases left between them. The CDR3 DNA reads as TGTGCCAGCAGCGTAGGACATAGCAATCAGCCCCAGCATTTT. This gives the protein CASSVGHSNQPQHF.

A few counts support this clonotype. This sequence joins TRBV18 and TRBJ2-3; D gene unclear. Germline-derived CDR1 and CDR2 are KGHSH and LQKENI. The CDR3 has 13 residues. The germline V and J ends were trimmed by 2 bases and 2 bases, with 5 bases remaining between them. Here the CDR3 DNA reads TGTGCCAGCTCACCAGGGAACACAGATACGCAGTATTTT. The encoded protein is CASSPGNTDTQYF.

There are a few counts of this clonotype. This chain links TRBV12-3 or TRBV12-4 with TRBJ1-2; D might be TRBD1 (6 bases). The length of the CDR3 is 12 residues. V was pared by 5 bases and J by 7 bases, with 11 bases between. CDR3 residues: CASSNRVTGYTF. In nucleotides, the CDR3 is TGTGCCAGCAGTAACAGGGTTACTGGCTACACCTTC.